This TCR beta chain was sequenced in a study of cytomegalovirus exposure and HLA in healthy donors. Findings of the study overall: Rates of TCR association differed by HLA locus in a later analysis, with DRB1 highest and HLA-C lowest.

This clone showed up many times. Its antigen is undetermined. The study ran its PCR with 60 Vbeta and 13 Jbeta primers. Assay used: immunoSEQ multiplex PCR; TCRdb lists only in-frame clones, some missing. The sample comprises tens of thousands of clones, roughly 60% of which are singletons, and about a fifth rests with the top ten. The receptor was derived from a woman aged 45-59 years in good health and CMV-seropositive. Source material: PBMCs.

CDR3 protein: CASSQDGPRGLDGYTF. The CDR3 nucleotides are TGCGCCAGCAGCCAAGATGGGCCCAGGGGGCTGGATGGCTACACCTTC. This chain connects TRBV4-3 to TRBJ1-2, with 8 bases matching TRBD1. The ends lost 0 bases at V and 6 bases at J; junction bases unmatched: 9. The CDR3 runs 16 residues. CDR1 and CDR2 from the germline V gene are LGHNA and YSLEER.